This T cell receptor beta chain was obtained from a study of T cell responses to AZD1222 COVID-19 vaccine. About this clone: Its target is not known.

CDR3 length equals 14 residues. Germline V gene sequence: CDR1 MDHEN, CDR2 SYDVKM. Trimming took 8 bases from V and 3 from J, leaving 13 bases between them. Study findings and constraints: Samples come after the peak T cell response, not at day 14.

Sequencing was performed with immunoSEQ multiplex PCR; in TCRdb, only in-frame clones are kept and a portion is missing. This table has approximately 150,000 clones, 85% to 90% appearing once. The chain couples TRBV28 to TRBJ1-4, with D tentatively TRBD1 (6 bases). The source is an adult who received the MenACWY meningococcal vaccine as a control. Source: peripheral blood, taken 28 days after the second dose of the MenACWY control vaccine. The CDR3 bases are TGTGCCAGCGGAACCCGACAGGCTAATGAAAAACTGTTTTTT. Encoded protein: CASGTRQANEKLFF.